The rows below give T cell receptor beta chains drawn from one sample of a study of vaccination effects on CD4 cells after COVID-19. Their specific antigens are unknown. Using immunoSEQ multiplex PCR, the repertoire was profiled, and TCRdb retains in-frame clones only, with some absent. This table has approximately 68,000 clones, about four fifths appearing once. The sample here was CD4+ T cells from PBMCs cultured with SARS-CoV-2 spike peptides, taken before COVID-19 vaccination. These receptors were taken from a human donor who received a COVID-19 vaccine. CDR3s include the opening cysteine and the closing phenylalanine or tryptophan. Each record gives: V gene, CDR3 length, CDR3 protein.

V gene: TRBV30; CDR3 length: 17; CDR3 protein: CAWSGGWLAGGQETQYF
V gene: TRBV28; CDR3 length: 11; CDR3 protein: CASRGQETQYF
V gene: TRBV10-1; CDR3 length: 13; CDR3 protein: CASSRAPNTEAFF
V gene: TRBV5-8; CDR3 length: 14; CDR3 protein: CASPVWGDKREAFF
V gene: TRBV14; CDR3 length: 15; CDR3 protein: CASSQEIAGGPRQFF
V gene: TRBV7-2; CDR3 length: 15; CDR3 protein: CASSPNIGGSYGYTF
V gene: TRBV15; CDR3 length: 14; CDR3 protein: CATSRDGRGDTQYF
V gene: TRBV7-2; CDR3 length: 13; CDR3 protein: CASSLATGTGYTF
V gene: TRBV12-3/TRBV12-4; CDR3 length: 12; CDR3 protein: CASSDGGETQYF
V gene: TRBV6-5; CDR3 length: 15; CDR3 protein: CASSWDRGGQETQYF
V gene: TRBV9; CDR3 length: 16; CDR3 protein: CASSTSGGSYNSPLHF
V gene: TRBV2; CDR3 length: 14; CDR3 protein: CASTKHGLGPEAFF
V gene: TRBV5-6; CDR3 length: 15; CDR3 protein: CASSPPGTLRGELFF
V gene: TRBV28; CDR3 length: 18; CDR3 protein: CASSPTGTGVFGTDTQYF
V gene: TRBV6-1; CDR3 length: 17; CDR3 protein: CASSARQGSATNEKLFF
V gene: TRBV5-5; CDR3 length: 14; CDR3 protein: CASSFVGEWETQYF
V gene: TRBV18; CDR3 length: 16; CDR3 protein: CASSPSGTGATGELFF
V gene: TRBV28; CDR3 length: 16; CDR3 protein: CASTVHSGTLNSPLHF
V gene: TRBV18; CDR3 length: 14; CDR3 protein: CASSSNREGTEAFF
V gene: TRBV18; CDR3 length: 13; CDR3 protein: CASGQGSGNTIYF
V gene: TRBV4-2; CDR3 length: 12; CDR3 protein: CASSQAQGGYTF
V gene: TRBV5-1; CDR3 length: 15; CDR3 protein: CASSFTGQENYGYTF
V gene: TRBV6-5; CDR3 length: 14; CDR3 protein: CASRLDRGPDTQYF
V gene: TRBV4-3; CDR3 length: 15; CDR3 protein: CASSQGRIDTGELFF
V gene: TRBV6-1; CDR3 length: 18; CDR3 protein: CASSEKAFGTNPSNEQFF
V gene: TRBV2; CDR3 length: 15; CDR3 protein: CASSDQGAMNTEAFF
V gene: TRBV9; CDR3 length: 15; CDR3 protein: CASSATRDRRNEQFF
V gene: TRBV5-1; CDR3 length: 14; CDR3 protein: CASSLEGAEDTQYF
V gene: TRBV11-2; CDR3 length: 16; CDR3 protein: CASRAGGLRITGELFF
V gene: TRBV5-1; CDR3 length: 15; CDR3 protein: CASSLYQGLNTEAFF
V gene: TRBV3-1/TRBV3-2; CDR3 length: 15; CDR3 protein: CASSQGAAIIYGYTF
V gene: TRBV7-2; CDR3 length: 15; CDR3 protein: CASSSPRAGTDTQYF
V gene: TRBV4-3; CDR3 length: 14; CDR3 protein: CASSQERWGEKAFF
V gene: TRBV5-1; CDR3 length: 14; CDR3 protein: CASSLSGTNTEAFF
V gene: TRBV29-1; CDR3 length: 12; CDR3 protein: CSAGTDNSPLHF
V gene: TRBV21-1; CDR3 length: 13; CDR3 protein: CASSTTGFVEQFF
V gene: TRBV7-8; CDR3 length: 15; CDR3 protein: CASSLFTEINTEAFF
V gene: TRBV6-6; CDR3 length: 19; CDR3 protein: CASSPSIPGLQRSKNIQYF
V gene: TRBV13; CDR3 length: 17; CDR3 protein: CASSFSPWTSGGYTQYF
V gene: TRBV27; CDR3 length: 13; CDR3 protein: CASSQVPTGGYTF
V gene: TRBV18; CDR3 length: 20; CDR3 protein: CASSPGAGLAGGLSYNEQFF
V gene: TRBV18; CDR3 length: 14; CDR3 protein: CASSGLGLNTEAFF
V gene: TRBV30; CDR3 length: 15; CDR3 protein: CAWSSGQGLLYGYTF
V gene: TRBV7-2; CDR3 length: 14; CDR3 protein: CASSPRTGNYGYTF
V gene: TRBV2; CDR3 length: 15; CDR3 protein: CAGSFQGFGNQPQHF
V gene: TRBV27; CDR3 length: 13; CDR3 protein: CASRAQAIETQYF
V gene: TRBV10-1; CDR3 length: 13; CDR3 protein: CASSQDLDEKLFF
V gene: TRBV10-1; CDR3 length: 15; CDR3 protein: CASSESTSGVNEQFF
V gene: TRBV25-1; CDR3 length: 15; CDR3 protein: CASTSDRGATDTQYF
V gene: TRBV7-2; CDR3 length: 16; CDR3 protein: CASSLKGGGPAETQYF
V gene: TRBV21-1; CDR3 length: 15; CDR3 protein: CASSKGQEHNSPLHF
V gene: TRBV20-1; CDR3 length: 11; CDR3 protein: CSSPGAEKLFF
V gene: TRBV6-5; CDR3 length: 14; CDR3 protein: CASSSGTGNQPQHF
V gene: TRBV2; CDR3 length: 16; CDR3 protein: CASSESPNRAGNTIYF
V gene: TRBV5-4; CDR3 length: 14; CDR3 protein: CASSAGQAQNIQYF